This T cell receptor (beta chain) derives from a study of follicular helper T cells after annual influenza vaccination. Study overall: Across the 2013-2014, 2014-2015 and 2015-2016 vaccination seasons, some subjects were resampled.

Repertoires were generated with immunoSEQ multiplex PCR, while TCRdb's copy carries only in-frame clones and drops some. The sample lists under 9,500 clones; about 90% were seen once. Time point specified: 2015-2016 season, pre-vaccination. The germline CDR1 and CDR2 sequences are SGHTA and FQGTGA. With V trimmed by 6 bases and J by 0 bases, 1 base remained unmatched. The CDR3 contains 14 residues. This sample comprised CXCR5+ CD38- circulating T follicular helper cells from blood, obtained on the day of influenza vaccination. Subset in this sample: circulating Tfh, non-naive CD4+CXCR5+PD-1+ (ICOS+CD38+ or ICOS-CD38-). This rearrangement joins TRBV7-3 to TRBJ2-2, with TRBD2 matching over 7 bases. The clonotype comes from an adult who received the influenza vaccine. The CDR3 reads CASRRGANTGELFF. Here the CDR3 DNA reads TGTGCCAGCAGACGGGGGGCGAACACCGGGGAGCTGTTTTTT. Full variable domain (missing parts from reference TRBV7-3 and TRBJ2-2): GAGVSQTPSNKVTEKGKYVELRCDPISGHTALYWYRQSLGQGPEFLIYFQGTGAADDSGLPNDRFFAVRPEGSVSTLKIQRTERGDSAVYLCASRRGANTGELFFGEGSRLTVL.